One sample yielded the 18 T cell receptor beta chains listed below, sequenced in a study of OX40 agonist ivuxolimab in advanced cancers. The receptor library was made with the immunoSEQ multiplex PCR assay. The source is immuneACCESS, and TCRdb retained only in-frame sequences with V and J called. Part of the clones is not carried over; for the studies checked, unresolved V genes explain less than half of this, and the remainder is unexplained. This sample holds about 91,000 clones; approximately 80% were observed only once. Clones ranked in the top ten supply approximately 1.2% of the sample. The material was CD4+ or CD8+ T cells sorted from blood, obtained in a trial of the OX40 agonist ivuxolimab. All receptors come from an adult with an advanced solid tumor such as melanoma, head and neck, liver or kidney cancer.

The chain recombines TRBV5-4 with TRBJ1-2, with a weak D call TRBD1 (5 bases). V gave up 0 bases and J gave up 0 bases, with 12 bases separating them. The CDR3 covers 16 residues. Germline CDR1 reads SGHNT; CDR2 reads YYREEE (reference sequence). CDR3 region: CASSLGRPGTNYGYTF. DNA for the CDR3: TGTGCCAGCAGCTTGGGTCGTCCAGGGACTAACTATGGCTACACCTTC. The full variable domain, with the rest looked up from reference TRBV5-4 and TRBJ1-2, is ETGVTQSPTHLIKTRGQQVTLRCSSQSGHNTVSWYQQALGQGPQFIFQYYREEENGRGNFPPRFSGLQFPNYSSELNVNALELDDSALYLCASSLGRPGTNYGYTFGSGTRLTVV.

The chain employs TRBV5-8 and TRBJ2-3; 7 bases align to TRBD1. Unmatched junction bases numbered 3, after V lost 2 bases and J lost 0 bases. CDR3 length: 15 residues. CDR1 and CDR2 from the germline V gene are SGHTS and YDEGEE. The CDR3 nucleotides read TGTGCCAGCAGCTTACCGGGACAGAGCACAGATACGCAGTATTTT. Protein product: CASSLPGQSTDTQYF.

The chain links TRBV4-3 to TRBJ2-2; D is ambiguous. The germline V gene encodes CDR1 LGHNA and CDR2 YSLEER. The CDR3 totals 16 residues. The V and J ends lost 3 bases and 0 bases respectively, with 11 bases between them. Written as DNA, the CDR3 is TGCGCCAGCAGCCAGTCGCCTGGCTCGAACACCGGGGAGCTGTTTTTT. Translated, it gives CASSQSPGSNTGELFF.

The chain employs TRBV6-1 and TRBJ2-7; 9 bases map to TRBD1. Germline V gives CDR1 MNHNS, CDR2 SASEGT. Unmatched junction bases numbered 7, after V lost 7 bases and J lost 3 bases. This CDR3 is 14 amino acids long. CDR3: CASKGGQGHYEQYV. The CDR3 bases are TGTGCCAGCAAGGGAGGACAGGGGCACTACGAGCAGTACGTC.

J is TRBJ1-4 and V is TRBV19; a possible D gene is TRBD1 (5 bases). CDR1 and CDR2 (germline): LNHDA, SQIVND (reference sequence). V was trimmed by 5 bases and J by 4 bases, leaving 14 bases between them. The CDR3 extends over 15 amino acids. The CDR3 coding sequence is TGTGCCAGTAGTCCCCCGGGACGGATTAATGAAAAACTGTTTTTT. Translated: CASSPPGRINEKLFF.

The chain couples TRBV6-5 to TRBJ1-6; 7 bases agree with TRBD1. The V segment lost 1 base and the J segment 7 bases; nucleotides outside the gene matches: 1. This CDR3 has 14 amino acids. Germline V CDR1 and CDR2: MNHEY, SVGAGI. The CDR3 loop reads CASSYYRGNSPLHF. The CDR3 DNA is TGTGCCAGCAGTTACTACAGGGGCAATTCACCCCTCCACTTT.

The V gene is TRBV10-1, the J gene TRBJ1-1; perhaps TRBD1 as D (6 bases). Trimming left V 8 bases short and J 1 base short, with 14 bases between. Germline V gene sequence: CDR1 WNHNN, CDR2 SYGVQD (reference sequence). CDR3 length: 14 residues. CDR3 nucleotide sequence: TGCGCCAGCGCCCGAGGGGGGACGAACACTGAAGCTTTCTTT. Translated: CASARGGTNTEAFF.

The chain combines TRBV18 with TRBJ2-7; 9 bases align to TRBD1. Germline lookup yields CDR1 KGHSH and CDR2 LQKENI. The trim removed 6 bases at V and 5 bases at J, leaving 8 bases unmatched. This CDR3 is built from 14 residues. The CDR3 is CASSRGQGSNEQYF. Here the CDR3 DNA reads TGTGCCAGCTCCCGGGGACAGGGAAGCAACGAGCAGTACTTC.

V and J are TRBV5-4 and TRBJ1-6, with 9 bases identical to TRBD1. Germline CDR1 SGHNT, CDR2 YYREEE (reference sequence). The length of the CDR3 is 15 residues. The V and J ends lost 4 bases and 7 bases, in that order; junction bases with no gene match: 6. The CDR3 DNA sequence: TGTGCCAGCAGCCTATCCGGGACAGGGAATTCACCCCTCCACTTT. Translated: CASSLSGTGNSPLHF.

The rearrangement joins TRBV7-2 to TRBJ2-7; maybe TRBD2 (6 bases). Deletions cut 4 bases from V and 1 base from J, with 20 bases between. The CDR3 is made up of 17 amino acids. Germline loops: CDR1 SGHTA, CDR2 FQGNSA. CDR3 residues: CASSSSTGTLASYEQYF. The CDR3 DNA sequence: TGTGCCAGCAGCTCCTCTACCGGGACTCTAGCGTCCTACGAGCAGTACTTC.

This clone was recorded only once. This CDR3 is CASSLQGPQYNEQFF. CDR3 sequence (DNA): TGTGCCAGCAGCCTACAGGGACCCCAATACAATGAGCAGTTCTTC. The rearrangement joins TRBV7-2 to TRBJ2-1, with D perhaps TRBD1 (6 bases). V was trimmed by 5 bases and J by 4 bases, leaving 15 bases between them. Germline CDR1 and CDR2: SGHTA and FQGNSA. CDR3 length: 15 residues.

This chain uses TRBV28 with TRBJ1-5; D remains ambiguous. The CDR3 spans 15 residues. Looked up from germline, CDR1 is MDHEN and CDR2 is SYDVKM. V dropped 5 bases and J dropped 2 bases, with 13 bases sitting between them. The CDR3 region is CASSTSARGNQPQHF. DNA for the CDR3: TGTGCCAGCAGTACCTCAGCGAGAGGCAATCAGCCCCAGCATTTT.

The V and J genes are TRBV7-2 and TRBJ2-3; D might be TRBD2 (6 bases). The CDR3 sequence is 16 residues long. The germline CDR1 and CDR2 sequences are SGHTA and FQGNSA. V dropped 7 bases and J dropped 2 bases, with 19 bases sitting between them. This CDR3 is CASTRGATYLTDTQYF. The CDR3 DNA reads as TGTGCCAGCACCCGCGGGGCTACCTACCTCACAGATACGCAGTATTTT.

This chain uses TRBV6-1 with TRBJ2-1; D possibly corresponds to TRBD1 (5 bases). The CDR3 length is 15 residues. Germline lookup yields CDR1 MNHNS and CDR2 SASEGT. V lost 0 bases to trimming and J lost 4 bases, with 10 bases between them. CDR3 loop: CASSEALQGYNEQFF. In nucleotides, the CDR3 is TGTGCCAGCAGTGAAGCGCTTCAGGGATACAATGAGCAGTTCTTC.

The chain recombines TRBV29-1 with TRBJ1-1; 8 bases match TRBD1. The germline CDR1 and CDR2 sequences are SQVTM and ANQGSEA. The J segment lost 11 bases and the V segment lost 3 bases, leaving 8 bases of the junction unmatched. The CDR3 extends over 12 amino acids. The CDR3 region is CSVDRQGAGAFF. The CDR3 DNA sequence: TGCAGCGTTGATCGCCAGGGGGCGGGGGCTTTCTTT.

The rearrangement links TRBV28 to TRBJ1-6, with 7 nucleotides matching TRBD1. The CDR3 length is 16 residues. Germline CDR1 and CDR2: MDHEN and SYDVKM. J gave up 4 bases and V 2 bases, and 5 bases lay outside the gene matches. CDR3 protein: CASSLGQGGYNSPLHF. The CDR3 nucleotides are TGTGCCAGCAGTTTAGGGCAGGGGGGGTATAATTCACCCCTCCACTTT.

The rearrangement links TRBV5-1 to TRBJ2-5; the match to TRBD1 covers 9 bases. Trimming cost V 2 bases and J 2 bases; bases outside gene matches: 7. Germline lookup yields CDR1 SGHRS and CDR2 YFSETQ. The CDR3 runs 16 residues. CDR3 sequence (DNA): TGCGCCAGCAGCTTTTGGGGACAGGGACGACAAGAGACCCAGTACTTC. It specifies CASSFWGQGRQETQYF.

V is TRBV28 and J is TRBJ1-1, with 8 nucleotides matching TRBD1. V gave up 4 bases and J gave up 3 bases; unmatched junction bases: 4. The CDR3 is made up of 14 amino acids. Per germline, CDR1 MDHEN and CDR2 SYDVKM. The DNA of the CDR3 is TGTGCCAGCAGTTCACAGGGGGTACACACTGAAGCTTTCTTT. Protein: CASSSQGVHTEAFF.